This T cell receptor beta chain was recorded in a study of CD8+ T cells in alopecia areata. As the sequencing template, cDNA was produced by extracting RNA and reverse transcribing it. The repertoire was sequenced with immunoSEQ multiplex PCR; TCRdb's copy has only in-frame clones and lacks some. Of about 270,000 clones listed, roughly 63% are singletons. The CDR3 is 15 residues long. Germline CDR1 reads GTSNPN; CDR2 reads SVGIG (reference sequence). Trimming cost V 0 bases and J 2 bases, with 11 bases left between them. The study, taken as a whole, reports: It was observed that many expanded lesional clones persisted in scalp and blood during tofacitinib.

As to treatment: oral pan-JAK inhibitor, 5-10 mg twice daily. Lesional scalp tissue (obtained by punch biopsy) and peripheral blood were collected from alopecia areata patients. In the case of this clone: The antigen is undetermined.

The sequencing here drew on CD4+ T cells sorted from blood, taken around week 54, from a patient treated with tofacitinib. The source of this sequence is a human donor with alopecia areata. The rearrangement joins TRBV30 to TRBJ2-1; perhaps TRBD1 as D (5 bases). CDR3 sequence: CAWSVEQVPYNEQFF. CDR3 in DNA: TGTGCCTGGAGTGTAGAACAGGTGCCCTACAATGAGCAGTTCTTC.